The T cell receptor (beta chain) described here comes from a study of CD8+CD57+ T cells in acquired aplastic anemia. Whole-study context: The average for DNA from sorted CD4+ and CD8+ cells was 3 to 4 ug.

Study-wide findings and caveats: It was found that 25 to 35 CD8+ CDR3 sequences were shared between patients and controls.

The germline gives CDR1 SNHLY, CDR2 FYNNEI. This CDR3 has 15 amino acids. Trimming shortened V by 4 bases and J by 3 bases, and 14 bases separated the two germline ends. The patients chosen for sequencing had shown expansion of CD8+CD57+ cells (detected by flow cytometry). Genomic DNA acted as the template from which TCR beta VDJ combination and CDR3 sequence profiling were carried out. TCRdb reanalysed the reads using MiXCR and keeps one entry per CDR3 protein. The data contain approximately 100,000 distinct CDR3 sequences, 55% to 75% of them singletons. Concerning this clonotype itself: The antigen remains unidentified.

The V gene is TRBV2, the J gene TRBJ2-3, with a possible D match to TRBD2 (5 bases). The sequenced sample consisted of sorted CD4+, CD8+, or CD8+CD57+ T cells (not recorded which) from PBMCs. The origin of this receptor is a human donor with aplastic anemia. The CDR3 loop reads CASSVNRGETDTQYF. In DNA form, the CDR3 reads TGTGCCAGCAGTGTCAATCGGGGAGAGACAGATACGCAGTATTTT.